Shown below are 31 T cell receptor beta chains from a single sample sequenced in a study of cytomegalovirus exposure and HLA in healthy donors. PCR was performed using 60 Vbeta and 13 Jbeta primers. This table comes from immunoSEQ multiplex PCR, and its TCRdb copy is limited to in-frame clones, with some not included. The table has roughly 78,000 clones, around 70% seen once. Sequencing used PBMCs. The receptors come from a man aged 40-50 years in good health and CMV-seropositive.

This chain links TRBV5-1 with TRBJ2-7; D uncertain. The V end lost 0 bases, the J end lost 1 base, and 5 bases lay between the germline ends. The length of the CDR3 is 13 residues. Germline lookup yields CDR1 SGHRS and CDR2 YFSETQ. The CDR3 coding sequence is TGCGCCAGCAGCTTGGGAGCTTCCTACGAGCAGTACTTC. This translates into CASSLGASYEQYF.

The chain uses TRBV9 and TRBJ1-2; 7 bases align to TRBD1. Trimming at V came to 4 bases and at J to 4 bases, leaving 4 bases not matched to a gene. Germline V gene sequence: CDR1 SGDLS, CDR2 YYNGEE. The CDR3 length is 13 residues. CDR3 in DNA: TGTGCCAGCAGCCCCGGGACAGTCTATGGCTACACCTTC. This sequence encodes CASSPGTVYGYTF.

The CDR3 nucleotides are TGTGCCAGTAGTATTCAGGGGGCTGGCACTGAAGCTTTCTTT. It encodes CASSIQGAGTEAFF. The V gene is TRBV19, the J gene TRBJ1-1, with TRBD1 matching 8 bases. Germline-derived CDR1 and CDR2 are LNHDA and SQIVND (reference sequence). CDR3 length: 14 amino acids. Trimming removed 3 bases from V and 4 bases from J; junction bases left unmatched: 4.

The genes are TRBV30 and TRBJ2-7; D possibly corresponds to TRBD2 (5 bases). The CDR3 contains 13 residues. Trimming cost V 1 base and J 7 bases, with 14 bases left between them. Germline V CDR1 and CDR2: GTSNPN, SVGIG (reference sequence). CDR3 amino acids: CAWSGNGPGEQYF. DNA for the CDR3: TGTGCCTGGAGTGGGAACGGCCCGGGGGAGCAGTACTTC.

This chain's CDR3 is CASSYSPGDTQYF. CDR3 in DNA: TGTGCCAGCAGTTACTCTCCCGGGGATACGCAGTATTTT. This rearrangement joins TRBV6-5 to TRBJ2-3; the D is unclear. The germline V gene has CDR1 MNHEY and CDR2 SVGAGI. This CDR3 region has 13 residues. Trimming took off 0 bases at V and 6 bases at J, with 7 bases between the two ends.

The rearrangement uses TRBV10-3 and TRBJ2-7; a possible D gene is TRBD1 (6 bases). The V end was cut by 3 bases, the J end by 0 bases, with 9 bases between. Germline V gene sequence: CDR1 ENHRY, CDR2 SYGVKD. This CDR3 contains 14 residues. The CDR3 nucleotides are TGTGCCATCAGTGATGTGGGGGCCTCCTACGAGCAGTACTTC. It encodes CAISDVGASYEQYF.

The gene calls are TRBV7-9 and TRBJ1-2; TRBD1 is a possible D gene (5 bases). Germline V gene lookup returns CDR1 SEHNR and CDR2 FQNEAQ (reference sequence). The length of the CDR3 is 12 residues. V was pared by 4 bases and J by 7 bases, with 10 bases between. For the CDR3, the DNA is TGTGCCAGCAGCTCCCAGGGTGCTGGCTACACCTTC. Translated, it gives CASSSQGAGYTF.

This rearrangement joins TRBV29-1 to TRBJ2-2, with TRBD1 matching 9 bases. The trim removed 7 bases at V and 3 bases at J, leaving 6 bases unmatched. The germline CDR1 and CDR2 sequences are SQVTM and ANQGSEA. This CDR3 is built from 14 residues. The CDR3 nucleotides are TGCAGCGCGCGGACAGGGGCCGACACCGGGGAGCTGTTTTTT. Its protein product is CSARTGADTGELFF.

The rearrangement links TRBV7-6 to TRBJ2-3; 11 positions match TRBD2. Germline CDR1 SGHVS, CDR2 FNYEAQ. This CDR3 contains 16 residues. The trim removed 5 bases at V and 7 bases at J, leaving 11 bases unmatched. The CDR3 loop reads CASSRTSGRETYTQYF. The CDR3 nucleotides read TGTGCCAGCAGCCGAACTAGCGGGAGAGAAACTTATACGCAGTATTTT.

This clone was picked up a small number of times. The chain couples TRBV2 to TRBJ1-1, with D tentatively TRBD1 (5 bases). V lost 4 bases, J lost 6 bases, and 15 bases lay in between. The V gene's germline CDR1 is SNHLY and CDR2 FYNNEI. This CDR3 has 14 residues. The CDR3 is CASSVHGRGAEAFF. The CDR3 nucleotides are TGTGCCAGCAGTGTTCACGGGAGAGGGGCTGAAGCTTTCTTT.

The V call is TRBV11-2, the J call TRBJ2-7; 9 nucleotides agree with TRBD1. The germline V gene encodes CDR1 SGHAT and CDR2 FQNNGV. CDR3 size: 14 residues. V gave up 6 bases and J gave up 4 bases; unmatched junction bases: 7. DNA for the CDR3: TGTGCCAGCAGGCCGACAGGGGGATCGTACGAGCAGTACTTC. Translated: CASRPTGGSYEQYF.

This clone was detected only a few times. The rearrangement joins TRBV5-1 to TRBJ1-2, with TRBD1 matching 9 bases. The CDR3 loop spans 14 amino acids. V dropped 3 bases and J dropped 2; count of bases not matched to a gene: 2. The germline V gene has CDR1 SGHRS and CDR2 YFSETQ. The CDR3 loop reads CASSSGQGNYGYTF. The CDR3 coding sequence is TGCGCCAGCAGCTCGGGACAGGGCAACTATGGCTACACCTTC.

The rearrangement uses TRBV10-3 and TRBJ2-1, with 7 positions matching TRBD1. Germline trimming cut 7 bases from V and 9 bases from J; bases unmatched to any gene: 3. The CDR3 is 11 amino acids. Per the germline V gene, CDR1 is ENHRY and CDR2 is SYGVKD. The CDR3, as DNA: TGTGCCATCAAGACAGGGAGTGAGCAGTTCTTC. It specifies CAIKTGSEQFF.

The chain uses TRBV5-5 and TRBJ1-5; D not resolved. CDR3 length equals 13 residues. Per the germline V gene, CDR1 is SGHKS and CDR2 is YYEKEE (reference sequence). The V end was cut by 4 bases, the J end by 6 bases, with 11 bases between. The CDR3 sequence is CASSPLLVQPQHF. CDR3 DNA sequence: TGTGCCAGCAGCCCCCTCCTCGTTCAGCCCCAGCATTTT.

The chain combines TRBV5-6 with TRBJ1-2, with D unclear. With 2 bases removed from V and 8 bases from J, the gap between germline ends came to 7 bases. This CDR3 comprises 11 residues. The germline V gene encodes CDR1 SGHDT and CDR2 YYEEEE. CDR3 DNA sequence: TGTGCCAGCAGCTTCCTCCAGGGCTACACCTTC. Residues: CASSFLQGYTF.

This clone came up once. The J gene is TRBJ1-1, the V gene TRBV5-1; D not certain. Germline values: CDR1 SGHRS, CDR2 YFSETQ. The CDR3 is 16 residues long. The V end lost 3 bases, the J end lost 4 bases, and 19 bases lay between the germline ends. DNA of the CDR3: TGCGCCAGCAGCTCCGAGGGTCCTATGGAGGGCACTGAAGCTTTCTTT. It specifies CASSSEGPMEGTEAFF.

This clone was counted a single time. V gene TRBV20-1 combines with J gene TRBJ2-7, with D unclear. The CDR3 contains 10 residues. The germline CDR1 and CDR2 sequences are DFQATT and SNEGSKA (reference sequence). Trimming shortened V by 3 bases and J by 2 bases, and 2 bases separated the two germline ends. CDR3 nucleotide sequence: TGCAGTGCTAGCACCTACGAGCAGTACTTC. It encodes CSASTYEQYF.

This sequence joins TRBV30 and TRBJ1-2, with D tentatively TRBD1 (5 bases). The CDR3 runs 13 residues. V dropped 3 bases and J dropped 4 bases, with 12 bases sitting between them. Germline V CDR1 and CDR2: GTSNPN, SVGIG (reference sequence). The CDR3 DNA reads TGTGCCTGGAGGGCACCAGGGATCTATGGCTACACCTTC. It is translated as CAWRAPGIYGYTF.

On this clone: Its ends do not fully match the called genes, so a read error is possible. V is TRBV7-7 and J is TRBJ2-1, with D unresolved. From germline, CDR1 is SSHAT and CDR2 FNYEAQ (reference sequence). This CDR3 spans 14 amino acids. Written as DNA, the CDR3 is TGTGCTAGCAGCTTACTGCTAGACGGCAATGAGCAGTTCTTC. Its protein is CASSLLLDGNEQFF.

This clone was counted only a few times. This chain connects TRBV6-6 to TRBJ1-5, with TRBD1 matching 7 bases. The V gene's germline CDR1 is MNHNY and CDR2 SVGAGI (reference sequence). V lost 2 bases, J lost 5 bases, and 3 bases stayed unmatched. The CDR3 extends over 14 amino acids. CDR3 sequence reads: CASSYAQGHQPQHF. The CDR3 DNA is TGTGCCAGCAGTTACGCACAGGGGCATCAGCCCCAGCATTTT.

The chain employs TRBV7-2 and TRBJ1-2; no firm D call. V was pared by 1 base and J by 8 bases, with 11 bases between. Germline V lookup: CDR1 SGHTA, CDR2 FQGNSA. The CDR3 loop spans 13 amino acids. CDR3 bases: TGTGCCAGCAGCTTAGACAGTTCTTCCGGCTACACCTTC. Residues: CASSLDSSSGYTF. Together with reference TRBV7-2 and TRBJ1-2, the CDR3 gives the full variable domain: GAGVSQSPSNKVTEKGKDVELRCDPISGHTALYWYRQSLGQGLEFLIYFQGNSAPDKSGLPSDRFSAERTGGSVSTLTIQRTQQEDSAVYLCASSLDSSSGYTFGSGTRLTVV.

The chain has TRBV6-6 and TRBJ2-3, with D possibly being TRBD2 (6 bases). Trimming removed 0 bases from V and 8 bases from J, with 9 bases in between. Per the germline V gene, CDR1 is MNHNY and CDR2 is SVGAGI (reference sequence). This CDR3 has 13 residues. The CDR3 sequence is CASSYSLRGTQYF. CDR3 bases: TGTGCCAGCAGTTACTCCTTGCGGGGTACGCAGTATTTT.

The CDR3, as DNA: TGTGCCAGCAGGGGACTAGCGGCCTACGAGCAGTACTTC. Its protein is CASRGLAAYEQYF. This chain links TRBV7-8 with TRBJ2-7; 11 nucleotides align to TRBD2. CDR3 size: 13 residues. CDR1 is SGHVS, CDR2 FQNEAQ, per germline. With 6 bases clipped from V and 2 bases from J, the junction kept 0 bases outside the gene matches.

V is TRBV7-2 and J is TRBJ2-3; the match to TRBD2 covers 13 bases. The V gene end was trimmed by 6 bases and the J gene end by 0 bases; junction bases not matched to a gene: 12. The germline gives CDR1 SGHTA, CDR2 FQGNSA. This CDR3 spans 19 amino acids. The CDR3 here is CASRDPGLAGSSSTDTQYF. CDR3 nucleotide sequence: TGTGCCAGCAGGGATCCGGGACTAGCGGGGAGCTCTAGCACAGATACGCAGTATTTT.

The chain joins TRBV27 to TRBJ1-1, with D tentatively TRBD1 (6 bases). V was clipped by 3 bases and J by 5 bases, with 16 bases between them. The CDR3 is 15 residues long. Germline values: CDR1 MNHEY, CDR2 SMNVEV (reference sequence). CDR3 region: CASSFISRGGTEAFF. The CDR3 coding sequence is TGTGCCAGCAGTTTCATCAGCAGGGGCGGAACTGAAGCTTTCTTT.

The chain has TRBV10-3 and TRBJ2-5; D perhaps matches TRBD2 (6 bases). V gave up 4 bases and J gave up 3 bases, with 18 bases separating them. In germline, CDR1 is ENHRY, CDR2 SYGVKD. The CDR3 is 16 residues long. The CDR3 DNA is TGTGCCATCAGTGCCTTCAGCGGGCCTTACAAAGAGACCCAGTACTTC. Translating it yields CAISAFSGPYKETQYF.

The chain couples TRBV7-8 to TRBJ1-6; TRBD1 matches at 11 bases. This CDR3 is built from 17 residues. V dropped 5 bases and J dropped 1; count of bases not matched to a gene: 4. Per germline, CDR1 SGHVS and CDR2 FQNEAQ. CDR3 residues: CASSRDRGMSYNSPLHF. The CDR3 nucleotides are TGTGCCAGCAGCCGGGACAGGGGGATGTCCTATAATTCACCCCTCCACTTT.

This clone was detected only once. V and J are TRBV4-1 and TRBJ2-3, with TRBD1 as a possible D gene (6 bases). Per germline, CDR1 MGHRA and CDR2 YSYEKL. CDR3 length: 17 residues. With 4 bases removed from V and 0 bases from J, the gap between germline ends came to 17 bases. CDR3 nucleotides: TGCGCCAGCAGCCGATTCGAACAGGGATCTAGCACAGATACGCAGTATTTT. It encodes CASSRFEQGSSTDTQYF.

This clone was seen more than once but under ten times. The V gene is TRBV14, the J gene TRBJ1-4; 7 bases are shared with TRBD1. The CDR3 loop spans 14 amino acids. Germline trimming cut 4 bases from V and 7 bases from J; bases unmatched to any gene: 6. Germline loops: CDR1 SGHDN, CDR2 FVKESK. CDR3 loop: CASSPQGWGEKLFF. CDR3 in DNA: TGTGCCAGCAGCCCACAGGGGTGGGGTGAAAAACTGTTTTTT. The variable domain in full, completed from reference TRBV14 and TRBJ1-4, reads EAGVTQFPSHSVIEKGQTVTLRCDPISGHDNLYWYRRVMGKEIKFLLHFVKESKQDESGMPNNRFLAERTGGTYSTLKVQPAELEDSGVYFCASSPQGWGEKLFFGSGTQLSVL.

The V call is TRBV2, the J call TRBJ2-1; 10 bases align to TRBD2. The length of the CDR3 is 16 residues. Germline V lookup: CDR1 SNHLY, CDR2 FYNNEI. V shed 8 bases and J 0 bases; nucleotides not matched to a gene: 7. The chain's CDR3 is CASLSGGRSSYNEQFF. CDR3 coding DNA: TGTGCCAGCCTTAGCGGGGGGCGCAGCTCCTACAATGAGCAGTTCTTC.

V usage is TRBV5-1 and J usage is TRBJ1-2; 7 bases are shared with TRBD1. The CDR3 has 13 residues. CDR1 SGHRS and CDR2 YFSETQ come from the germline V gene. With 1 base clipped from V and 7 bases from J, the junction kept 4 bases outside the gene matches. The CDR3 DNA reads TGCGCCAGCAGCTTGAAGACAGGGAGTGGCTACACCTTC. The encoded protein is CASSLKTGSGYTF.